The source of this TCR beta chain is a study of blood T cells in healthy people across ages. The CDR3 is made up of 14 amino acids. Trimming left V 1 base short and J 5 bases short, with 8 bases between. Germline V gene data show CDR1 as MNHNS and CDR2 as SASEGT. Combining a sample-barcoded 5' primer with a J-beta primer mix, a second PCR ran for roughly 6 to 11 cycles. TCRdb fed the 5' RACE reads into MiXCR, producing one record per CDR3 protein. The profile shows around 1,800,000 distinct CDR3 sequences, approximately 39% of them singletons. Points from the study as a whole: PBMC samples, being unsorted, prevented any conclusive comparison of naive and antigen-experienced cells. Donor CMV status was unknown, possibly confounding expanded clonotype changes.

Concerning this clonotype: Its specificity is unknown.

The source is a human donor in good health. The J gene is TRBJ1-4, the V gene TRBV6-1; tentatively, D is TRBD1 (6 bases). The sample comprised blood. CDR3 in DNA: TGTGCCAGCAGTGAAGGAGGGGGAAATGAAAAACTGTTTTTT. Residues: CASSEGGGNEKLFF.